The present entry profiles one T cell receptor (beta chain) with its context. Its antigen is undetermined. The libraries of TRB cDNA were prepared using 5' RACE with UMI labels. For each CDR3 protein, TCRdb gives one entry from its re-call of the 5' RACE reads, without DNA. This table holds 60,000 or so distinct CDR3 sequences. These data come from a study of CXCR3-negative and CXCR3-positive naive CD8 T cells. Overall study context: With about 1.5 +/- 0.3 million reads per library, the TRB reads numbered some 130 million in total.

The CDR3 is made up of 11 amino acids. Germline values: CDR1 SQVTM, CDR2 ANQGSEA. Notes on the study in general: Relative to memory CD8+ cells, whose diversity was much lower, both naive subsets had comparably high diversity. Cryopreservation partially lowered CXCR3 expression, so most assays used fresh PBMCs.

This sequence was found in a human donor in good health. Some clones in this sample may be carry-over from other donors' samples. Sequencing used memory CD8+ T cells from blood. The rearrangement links TRBV29-1 to TRBJ2-3. CDR3: CSGLATDTQYF.